These 16 T cell receptor beta chains share one sample of origin, sequenced in a study of shared clonotypes between healthy human individuals. Repertoires were generated with immunoSEQ multiplex PCR, while TCRdb's copy carries only in-frame clones and drops some. The table records 550,000 to 800,000 clones, about 74% of them present only once. The specimen sequenced was memory CD4+ T cells sorted from blood. Subset of the sample: CD45RA-negative fraction. The receptors come from a woman aged 25 to 39 in good health.

The chain uses TRBV2 and TRBJ2-6; TRBD1 aligns across 7 bases. Trimming cost V 8 bases and J 2 bases; bases outside gene matches: 9. Looked up from germline, CDR1 is SNHLY and CDR2 is FYNNEI. CDR3 length: 16 amino acids. CDR3 DNA sequence: TGTGCCAGCGCTAAAGACAGGGCGGCTGGGGCCAACGTCCTGACTTTC. Its protein is CASAKDRAAGANVLTF.

A single count supports this clone. The sample has other DNA sequences that encode this CDR3 too. This chain links TRBV5-1 with TRBJ2-1, with 10 bases matching TRBD2. The V segment lost 0 bases and the J segment 7 bases; nucleotides outside the gene matches: 4. Germline loops: CDR1 SGHRS, CDR2 YFSETQ. This CDR3 has 15 amino acids. The CDR3 reads CASSLGLAGGNEQFF. The DNA of the CDR3 is TGCGCCAGCAGCTTGGGACTAGCGGGTGGAAATGAGCAGTTCTTC.

The J gene is TRBJ2-2, the V gene TRBV6-1; 11 bases align to TRBD1. Germline CDR1 MNHNS, CDR2 SASEGT. CDR3 size: 14 residues. V lost 10 bases, J lost 9 bases, and 10 bases stayed unmatched. CDR3 DNA sequence: TGTGCCACCGTCTGGACAGGGGGCCCTAGGGAGCTGTTTTTT. As protein: CATVWTGGPRELFF.

This clone was observed a single time. The chain links TRBV5-1 to TRBJ2-1, with 11 bases matching TRBD2. V was pared by 0 bases and J by 7 bases, with 6 bases of the junction left unmatched. The germline CDR1 and CDR2 sequences are SGHRS and YFSETQ. The CDR3 extends over 16 amino acids. CDR3 nucleotide sequence: TGCGCCAGCAGCTTGGAACTAGCGGGAGTTTGGAATGAGCAGTTCTTC. Translated, it gives CASSLELAGVWNEQFF.

The CDR3 spells CAISDFGGRNYEQYF. The CDR3 DNA is TGTGCCATCAGTGATTTCGGGGGGCGAAACTACGAGCAGTACTTC. The V and J genes are TRBV10-3 and TRBJ2-7; TRBD2 might be the D (7 bases). V gave up 3 bases and J gave up 3 bases, with 15 bases separating them. Germline lookup yields CDR1 ENHRY and CDR2 SYGVKD. The CDR3 has 15 residues.

J is TRBJ2-5 and V is TRBV20-1; D is unclear. The CDR3 has 10 residues. The germline CDR1 and CDR2 sequences are DFQATT and SNEGSKA (reference sequence). Trimming stripped 7 bases from V and 5 bases from J, with 8 bases between. CDR3 sequence (DNA): TGCAGTGTTACCCCTGAGACCCAGTACTTC. Translated: CSVTPETQYF.

The chain has TRBV18 and TRBJ2-2; possible D gene TRBD1, 6 bases. This CDR3 is built from 14 residues. In germline, CDR1 is KGHSH, CDR2 LQKENI. Trimming took off 3 bases at V and 5 bases at J, with 10 bases between the two ends. This chain's CDR3 is CASSPTTGTGELFF. The CDR3 bases are TGTGCCAGCTCACCCACGACAGGTACCGGGGAGCTGTTTTTT.

This chain connects TRBV12-2 to TRBJ2-7; the table calls TRBD2, which could not be checked here. TRBV12-2 is a pseudogene. This CDR3 region has 14 residues. The CDR3 coding sequence is TGTGCAAGCCCCGATACGGGATCCTTCTACGAGCAGTACTTC. Translation: CASPDTGSFYEQYF.

This chain links TRBV28 with TRBJ2-3; D tentatively fits TRBD1 or TRBD2 (5 bases each). Between the trimmed V and J ends, which lost 4 bases and 3 bases, there was a span of 20 bases. CDR1 is MDHEN and CDR2 is SYDVKM in the germline V gene. The CDR3 loop spans 17 amino acids. The CDR3, as DNA: TGTGCCAGCAGTTCTCCCCAATTGGGGCGGGTGACAGATACGCAGTATTTT. Its translation: CASSSPQLGRVTDTQYF.

This clone was found a few times. The V call is TRBV5-1, the J call TRBJ2-7; TRBD2 agrees at 16 bases. V dropped 4 bases and J dropped 6; count of bases not matched to a gene: 7. Germline CDR1 is SGHRS and CDR2 is YFSETQ. The length of the CDR3 is 16 residues. The DNA for the CDR3 is TGCGCCAGCAGCGAGGGACTAGCGGGAGGGATTGGCGAGCAGTACTTC. Translation gives CASSEGLAGGIGEQYF. Together with reference TRBV5-1 and TRBJ2-7, the CDR3 gives the full variable domain: KAGVTQTPRYLIKTRGQQVTLSCSPISGHRSVSWYQQTPGQGLQFLFEYFSETQRNKGNFPGRFSGRQFSNSRSEMNVSTLELGDSALYLCASSEGLAGGIGEQYFGPGTRLTVT.

This clone came up a few times. V is TRBV5-6 and J is TRBJ1-1; the match to TRBD1 covers 7 bases. CDR1 and CDR2 (germline): SGHDT, YYEEEE. The CDR3 contains 14 residues. V dropped 2 bases and J dropped 5; count of bases not matched to a gene: 6. The DNA for the CDR3 is TGTGCCAGCAGCTTTAGGGCCAGGGGGACTGAAGCTTTCTTT. This sequence encodes CASSFRARGTEAFF.

J is TRBJ1-1 and V is TRBV18; possible D gene TRBD1, 6 bases. The CDR3 extends over 14 amino acids. Germline V CDR1 and CDR2: KGHSH, LQKENI. V lost 2 bases and J 1 base, leaving 8 bases between the germline ends. This CDR3 reads CASSPKQGNTEAFF. CDR3 nucleotide sequence: TGTGCCAGCTCACCAAAACAGGGGAACACTGAAGCTTTCTTT.

The V gene is TRBV11-1, the J gene TRBJ2-4; 7 bases map to TRBD2. Per the germline V gene, CDR1 is SGHAT and CDR2 is FQDESV (reference sequence). The CDR3 runs to 16 residues. J lost 1 base, V lost 0 bases, and 3 bases had no gene match. The chain's CDR3 is CASSLAAGVAKNIQYF. The CDR3 DNA reads as TGTGCCAGCAGCTTAGCGGCGGGAGTGGCCAAAAACATTCAGTACTTC.

This chain connects TRBV18 to TRBJ1-3, with D tentatively TRBD1 (5 bases). The CDR3 runs to 14 residues. Between the trimmed V and J ends, which lost 5 bases and 0 bases, there was a span of 8 bases. Germline V gene sequence: CDR1 KGHSH, CDR2 LQKENI. The CDR3 reads CASSGDASGNTIYF. The CDR3 DNA reads as TGTGCCAGCTCAGGGGACGCCTCTGGAAACACCATATATTTT.

Remarks on this clone: Different DNA sequences within this sample yield the same CDR3. The chain combines TRBV27 with TRBJ2-2; D is perhaps TRBD1 (6 bases). CDR3 length: 13 amino acids. CDR1 MNHEY and CDR2 SMNVEV come from the germline V gene (reference sequence). V shed 2 bases and J shed 5 bases, with 6 bases lying between them. CDR3 nucleotide sequence: TGTGCCAGCAGTTTAGGGACAACCGGGGAGCTGTTTTTT. This translates into CASSLGTTGELFF.

This clone has only one observation. V and J are TRBV27 and TRBJ2-5; TRBD1 might be the D (5 bases). The length of the CDR3 is 16 residues. Germline V CDR1 and CDR2: MNHEY, SMNVEV (reference sequence). V shed 2 bases and J shed 1 base, with 14 bases lying between them. CDR3 sequence: CASSLNVRASQETQYF. The DNA of the CDR3 is TGTGCCAGCAGTTTAAATGTCAGGGCGTCCCAAGAGACCCAGTACTTC.